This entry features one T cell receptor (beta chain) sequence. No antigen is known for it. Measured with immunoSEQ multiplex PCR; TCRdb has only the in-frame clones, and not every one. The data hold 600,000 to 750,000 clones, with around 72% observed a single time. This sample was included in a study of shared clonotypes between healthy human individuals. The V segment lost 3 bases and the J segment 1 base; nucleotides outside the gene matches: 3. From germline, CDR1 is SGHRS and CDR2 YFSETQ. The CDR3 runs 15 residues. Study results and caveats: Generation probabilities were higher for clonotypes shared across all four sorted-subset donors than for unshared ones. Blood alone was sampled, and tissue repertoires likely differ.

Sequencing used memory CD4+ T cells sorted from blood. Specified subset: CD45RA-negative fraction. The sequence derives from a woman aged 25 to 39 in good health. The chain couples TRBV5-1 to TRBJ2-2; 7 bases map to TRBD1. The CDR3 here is CASSSRDRNTGELFF. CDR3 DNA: TGCGCCAGCAGCTCCCGGGACAGGAACACCGGGGAGCTGTTTTTT.